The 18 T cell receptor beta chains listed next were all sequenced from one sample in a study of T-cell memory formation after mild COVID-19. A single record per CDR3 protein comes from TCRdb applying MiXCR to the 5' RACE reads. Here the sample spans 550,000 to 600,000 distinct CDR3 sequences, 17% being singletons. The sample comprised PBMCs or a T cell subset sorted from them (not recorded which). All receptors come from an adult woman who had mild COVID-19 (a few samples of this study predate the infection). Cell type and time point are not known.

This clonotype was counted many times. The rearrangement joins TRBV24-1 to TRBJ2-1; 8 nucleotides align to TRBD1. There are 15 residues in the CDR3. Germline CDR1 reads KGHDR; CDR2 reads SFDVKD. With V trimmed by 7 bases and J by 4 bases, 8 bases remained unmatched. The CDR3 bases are TGTGCCACCAGCCGATGGACAGGGTTATACAATGAGCAGTTCTTC. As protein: CATSRWTGLYNEQFF.

CDR3 region: CASSAGVRDTQYF. Written as DNA, the CDR3 is TGTGCCAGCAGCGCCGGTGTGAGGGATACGCAGTATTTT. The chain combines TRBV7-9 with TRBJ2-3; D ambiguous. CDR3 length equals 13 residues. Germline V gives CDR1 SEHNR, CDR2 FQNEAQ (reference sequence). V lost 5 bases, J lost 6 bases, and 12 bases lay in between.

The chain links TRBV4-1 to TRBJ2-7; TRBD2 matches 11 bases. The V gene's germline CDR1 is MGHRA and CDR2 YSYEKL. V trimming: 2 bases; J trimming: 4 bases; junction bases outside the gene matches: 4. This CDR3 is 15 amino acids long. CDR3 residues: CASSQTGTSGYEQYF. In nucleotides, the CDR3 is TGCGCCAGCAGCCAAACCGGGACTAGCGGTTACGAGCAGTACTTC.

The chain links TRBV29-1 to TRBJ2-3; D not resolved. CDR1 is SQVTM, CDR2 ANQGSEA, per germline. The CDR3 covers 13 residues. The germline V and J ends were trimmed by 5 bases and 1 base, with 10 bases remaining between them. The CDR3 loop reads CSVPMLGTDTQYF. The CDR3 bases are TGCAGCGTTCCGATGTTGGGCACAGATACGCAGTATTTT.

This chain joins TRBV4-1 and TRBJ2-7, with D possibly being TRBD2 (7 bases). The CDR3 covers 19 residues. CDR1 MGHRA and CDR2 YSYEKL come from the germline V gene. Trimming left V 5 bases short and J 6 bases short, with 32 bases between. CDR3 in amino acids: CASSKGIRGGGRKLPEQYF. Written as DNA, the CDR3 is TGCGCCAGCAGCAAGGGGATAAGGGGGGGCGGGAGAAAACTACCCGAGCAGTACTTC.

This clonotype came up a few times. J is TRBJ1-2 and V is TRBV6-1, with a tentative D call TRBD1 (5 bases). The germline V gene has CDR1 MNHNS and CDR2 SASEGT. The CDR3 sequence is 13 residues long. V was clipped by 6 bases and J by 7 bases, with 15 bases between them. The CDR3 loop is CASSAAGRSGYTF. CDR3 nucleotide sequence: TGTGCCAGCAGCGCGGCGGGGCGGAGTGGCTACACCTTC.

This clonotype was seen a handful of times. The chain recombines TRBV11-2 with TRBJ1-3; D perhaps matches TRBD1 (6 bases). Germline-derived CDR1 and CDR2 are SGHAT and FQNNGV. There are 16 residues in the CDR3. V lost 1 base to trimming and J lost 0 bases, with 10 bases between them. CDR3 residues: CASSLADRLSGNTIYF. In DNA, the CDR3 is TGTGCCAGCAGCTTAGCCGACAGGCTCTCTGGAAACACCATATATTTT.

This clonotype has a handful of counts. The CDR3 coding sequence is TGTGCCAGCAGCACCCGGACAGGGGTGGGCAATGAGCAGTTCTTC. It specifies CASSTRTGVGNEQFF. V usage is TRBV7-9 and J usage is TRBJ2-1; 9 nucleotides agree with TRBD1. Trimming took 5 bases from V and 6 from J; bases not matched to a gene: 8. Looked up from germline, CDR1 is SEHNR and CDR2 is FQNEAQ (reference sequence). This CDR3 has 15 residues. Variable domain in full (rest from reference TRBV7-9 and TRBJ2-1): DTGVSQNPRHKITKRGQNVTFRCDPISEHNRLYWYRQTLGQGPEFLTYFQNEAQLEKSRLLSDRFSAERPKGSFSTLEIQRTEQGDSAMYLCASSTRTGVGNEQFFGPGTRLTVL.

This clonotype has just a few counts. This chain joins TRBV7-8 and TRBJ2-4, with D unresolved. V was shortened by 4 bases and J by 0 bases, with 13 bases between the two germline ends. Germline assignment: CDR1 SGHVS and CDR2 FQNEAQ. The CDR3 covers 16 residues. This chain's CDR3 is CASSSRASLAKNIQYF. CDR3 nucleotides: TGTGCCAGCAGCTCTCGGGCCTCCCTAGCCAAAAACATTCAGTACTTC.

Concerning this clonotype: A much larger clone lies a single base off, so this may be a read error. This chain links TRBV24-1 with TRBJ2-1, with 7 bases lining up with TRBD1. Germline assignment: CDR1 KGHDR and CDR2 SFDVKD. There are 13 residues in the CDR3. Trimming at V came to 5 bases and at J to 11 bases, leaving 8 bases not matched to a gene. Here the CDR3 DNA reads TGTGCCACCAGTGTCCTCGACAGGGAAAAGCAGTTCTTC. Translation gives CATSVLDREKQFF.

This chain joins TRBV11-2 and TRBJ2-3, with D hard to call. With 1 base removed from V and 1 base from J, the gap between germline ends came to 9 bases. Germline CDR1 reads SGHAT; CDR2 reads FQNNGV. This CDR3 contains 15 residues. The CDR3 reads CASSLASVGTDTQYF. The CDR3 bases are TGTGCCAGCAGCTTAGCAAGCGTTGGCACAGATACGCAGTATTTT.

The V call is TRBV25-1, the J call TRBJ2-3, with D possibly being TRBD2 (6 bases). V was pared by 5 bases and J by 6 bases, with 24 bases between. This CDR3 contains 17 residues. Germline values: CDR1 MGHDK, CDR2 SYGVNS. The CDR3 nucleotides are TGTGCCAGCAGTAATCCCCCGGGAGAGGGAAGTGGGGATACGCAGTATTTT. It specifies CASSNPPGEGSGDTQYF.

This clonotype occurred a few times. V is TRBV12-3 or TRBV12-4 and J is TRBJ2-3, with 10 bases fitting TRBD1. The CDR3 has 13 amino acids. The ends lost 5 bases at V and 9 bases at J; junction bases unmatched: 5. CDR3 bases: TGTGCCAGCAGTCCTCGGGACAGGGGAACGCAGTATTTT. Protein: CASSPRDRGTQYF.

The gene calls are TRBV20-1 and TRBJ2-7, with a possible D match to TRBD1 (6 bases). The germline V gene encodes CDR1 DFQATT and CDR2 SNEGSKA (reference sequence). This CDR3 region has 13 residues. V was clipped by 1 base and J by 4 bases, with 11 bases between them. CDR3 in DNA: TGCAGTGCTAGAGGACAGGTGACGTACGAGCAGTACTTC. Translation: CSARGQVTYEQYF.

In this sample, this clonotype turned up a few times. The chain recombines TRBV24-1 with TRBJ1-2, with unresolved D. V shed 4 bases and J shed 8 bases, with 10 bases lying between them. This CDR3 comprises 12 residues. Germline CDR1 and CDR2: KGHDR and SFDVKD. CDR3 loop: CATSDPLRGYTF. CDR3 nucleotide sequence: TGTGCCACCAGTGACCCTCTCCGAGGCTACACCTTC.

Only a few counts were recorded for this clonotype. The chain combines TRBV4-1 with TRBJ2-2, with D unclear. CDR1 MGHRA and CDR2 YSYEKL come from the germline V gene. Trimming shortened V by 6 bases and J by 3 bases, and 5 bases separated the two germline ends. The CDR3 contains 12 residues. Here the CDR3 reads CASSDDTGELFF. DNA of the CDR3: TGCGCCAGCAGTGATGACACCGGGGAGCTGTTTTTT.

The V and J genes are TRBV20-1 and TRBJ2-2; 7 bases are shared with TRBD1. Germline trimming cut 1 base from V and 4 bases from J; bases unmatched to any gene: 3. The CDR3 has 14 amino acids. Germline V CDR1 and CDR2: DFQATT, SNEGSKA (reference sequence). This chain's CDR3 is CSARVRGPTGELFF. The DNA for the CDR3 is TGCAGTGCTAGAGTGAGGGGGCCCACCGGGGAGCTGTTTTTT.

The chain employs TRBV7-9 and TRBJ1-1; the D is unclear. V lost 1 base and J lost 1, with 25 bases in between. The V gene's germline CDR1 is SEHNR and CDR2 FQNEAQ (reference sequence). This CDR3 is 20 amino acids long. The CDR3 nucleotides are TGTGCCAGCAGCTTAGGGCGCCTTGGGGTGGTCGGGCTTTGGAACACTGAAGCTTTCTTT. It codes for CASSLGRLGVVGLWNTEAFF.